This T cell receptor beta chain was sequenced during a study of cytomegalovirus exposure and HLA in healthy donors. The germline V and J ends were trimmed by 6 bases and 1 base, with 12 bases remaining between them. The CDR3 consists of 14 residues. The germline V gene encodes CDR1 SEHNR and CDR2 FQNEAQ (reference sequence). This clone was counted only a few times. Its target is not known. Study-level findings and limits: CMV serostatus was the only recorded immune exposure for donors.

Primers included in the PCR were 60 Vbeta and 13 Jbeta primers. Sequencing used immunoSEQ multiplex PCR; TCRdb keeps in-frame clones, though not all of them. The data contain 85,000 to 120,000 clones, 71% of them singletons. The sequencing sample was made of PBMCs. This clonotype was sampled from a female donor in good health and CMV-seronegative. The chain couples TRBV7-9 to TRBJ1-1, with D possibly being TRBD1 (6 bases). The CDR3: CASRTGGANTEAFF. Here the CDR3 DNA reads TGTGCCAGCAGGACGGGGGGGGCGAACACTGAAGCTTTCTTT.